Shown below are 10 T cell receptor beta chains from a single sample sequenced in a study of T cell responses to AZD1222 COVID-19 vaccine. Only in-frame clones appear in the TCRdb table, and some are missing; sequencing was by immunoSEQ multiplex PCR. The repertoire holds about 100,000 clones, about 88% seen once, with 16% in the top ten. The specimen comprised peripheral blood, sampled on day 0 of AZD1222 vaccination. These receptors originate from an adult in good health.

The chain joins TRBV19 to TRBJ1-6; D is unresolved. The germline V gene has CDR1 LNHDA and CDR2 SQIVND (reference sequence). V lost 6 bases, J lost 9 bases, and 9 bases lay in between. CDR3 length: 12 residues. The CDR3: CASSPPGSPLHF. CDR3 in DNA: TGTGCCAGTAGCCCTCCGGGTTCACCCCTCCACTTT.

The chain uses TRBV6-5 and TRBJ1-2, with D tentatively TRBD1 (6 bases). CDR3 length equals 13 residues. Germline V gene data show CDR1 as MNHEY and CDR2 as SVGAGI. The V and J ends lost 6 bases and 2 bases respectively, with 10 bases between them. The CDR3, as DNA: TGTGCCAGCAGCCGACAGGAGAACTATGGCTACACCTTC. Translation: CASSRQENYGYTF.

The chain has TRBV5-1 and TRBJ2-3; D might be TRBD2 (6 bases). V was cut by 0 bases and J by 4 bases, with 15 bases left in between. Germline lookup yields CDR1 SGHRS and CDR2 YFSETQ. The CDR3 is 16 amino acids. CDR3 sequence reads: CASSLALALLADTQYF. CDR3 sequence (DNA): TGCGCCAGCAGCTTGGCACTAGCTCTGTTGGCAGATACGCAGTATTTT.

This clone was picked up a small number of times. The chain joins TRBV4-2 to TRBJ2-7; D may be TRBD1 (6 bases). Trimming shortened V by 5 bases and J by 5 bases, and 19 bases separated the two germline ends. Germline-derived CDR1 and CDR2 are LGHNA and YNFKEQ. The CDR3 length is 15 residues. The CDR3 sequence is CASSFTTGEANEQYF. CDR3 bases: TGTGCCAGCAGCTTTACGACAGGAGAGGCTAACGAGCAGTACTTC.

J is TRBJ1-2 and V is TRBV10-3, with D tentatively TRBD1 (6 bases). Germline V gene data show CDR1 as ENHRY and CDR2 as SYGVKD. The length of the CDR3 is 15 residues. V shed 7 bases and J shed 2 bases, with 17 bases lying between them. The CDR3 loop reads CAIISGGGPNYGYTF. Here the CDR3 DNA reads TGTGCCATCATATCCGGGGGGGGCCCGAACTATGGCTACACCTTC.

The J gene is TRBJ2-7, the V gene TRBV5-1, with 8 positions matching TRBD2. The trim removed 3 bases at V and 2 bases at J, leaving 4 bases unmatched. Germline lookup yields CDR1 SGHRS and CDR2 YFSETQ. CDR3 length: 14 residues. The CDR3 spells CASSSLGLAYEQYF. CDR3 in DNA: TGCGCCAGCAGCTCGCTGGGACTAGCCTACGAGCAGTACTTC.

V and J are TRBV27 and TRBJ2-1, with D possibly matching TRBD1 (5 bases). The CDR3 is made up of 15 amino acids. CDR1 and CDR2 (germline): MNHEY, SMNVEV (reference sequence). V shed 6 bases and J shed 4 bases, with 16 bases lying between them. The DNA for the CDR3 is TGTGCCAGCAGACCAGACTGGGGCTCTTACAATGAGCAGTTCTTC. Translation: CASRPDWGSYNEQFF.

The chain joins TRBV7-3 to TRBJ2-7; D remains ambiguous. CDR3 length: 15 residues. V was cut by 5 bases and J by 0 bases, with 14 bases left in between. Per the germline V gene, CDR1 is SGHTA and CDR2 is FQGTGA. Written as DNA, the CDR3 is TGTGCCAGCAGCCCCCGTGACGGCGTCTCCTACGAGCAGTACTTC. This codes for CASSPRDGVSYEQYF.

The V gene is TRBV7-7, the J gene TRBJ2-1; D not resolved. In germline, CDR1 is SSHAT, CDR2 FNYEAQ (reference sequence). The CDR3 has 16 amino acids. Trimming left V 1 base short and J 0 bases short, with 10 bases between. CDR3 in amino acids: CASSLVAASSYNEQFF. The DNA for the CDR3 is TGTGCCAGCAGCTTAGTGGCAGCTAGCTCCTACAATGAGCAGTTCTTC. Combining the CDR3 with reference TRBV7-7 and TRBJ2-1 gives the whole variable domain GAGVSQSPRYKVTKRGQDVTLRCDPISSHATLYWYQQALGQGPEFLTYFNYEAQPDKSGLPSDRFSAERPEGSISTLTIQRTEQRDSAMYRCASSLVAASSYNEQFFGPGTRLTVL.

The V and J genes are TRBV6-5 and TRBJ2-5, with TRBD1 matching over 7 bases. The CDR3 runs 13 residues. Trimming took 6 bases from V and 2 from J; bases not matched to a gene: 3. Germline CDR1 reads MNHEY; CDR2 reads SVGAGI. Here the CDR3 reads CASSWDSQETQYF. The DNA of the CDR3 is TGTGCCAGCAGCTGGGACAGTCAAGAGACCCAGTACTTC.